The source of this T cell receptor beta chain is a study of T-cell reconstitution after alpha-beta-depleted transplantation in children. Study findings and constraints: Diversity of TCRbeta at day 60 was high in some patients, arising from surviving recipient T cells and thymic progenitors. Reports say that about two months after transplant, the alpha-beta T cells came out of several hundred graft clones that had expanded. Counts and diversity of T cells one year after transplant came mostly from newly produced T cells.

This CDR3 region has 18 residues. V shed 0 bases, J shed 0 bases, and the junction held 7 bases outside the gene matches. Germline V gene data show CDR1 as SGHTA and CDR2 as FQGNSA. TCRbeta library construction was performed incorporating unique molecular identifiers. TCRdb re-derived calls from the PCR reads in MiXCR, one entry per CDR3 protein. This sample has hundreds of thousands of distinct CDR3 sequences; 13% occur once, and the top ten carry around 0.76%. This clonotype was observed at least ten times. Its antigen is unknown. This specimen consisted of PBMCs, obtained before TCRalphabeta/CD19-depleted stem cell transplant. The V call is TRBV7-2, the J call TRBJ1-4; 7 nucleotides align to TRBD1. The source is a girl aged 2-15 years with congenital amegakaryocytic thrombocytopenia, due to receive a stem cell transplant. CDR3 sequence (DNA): TGTGCCAGCAGCTTAGCTAGCGGGACAGATGCAACTAATGAAAAACTGTTTTTT. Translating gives CASSLASGTDATNEKLFF.